This TCR beta chain was captured in a study of PD-1 blockade in classical Hodgkin lymphoma. Overall study results and limits: Newly diagnosed and completely responding patients shared comparable baseline diversity. Exclusion applied to patients who initiated nivolumab less than 1 year following ASCT.

On this clone itself: Its matching antigen is unknown.

The time point denotes: cycle 4 day 1 (C4D1), after 6 weeks of nivolumab. All trial patients relapsed after autologous stem cell transplantation. CD4+ T cells were purified from thawed PBMCs by negative selection. Best outcomes ranged across complete response, partial response and progressive disease. The repertoire was sequenced with immunoSEQ multiplex PCR; TCRdb's copy has only in-frame clones and lacks some. Of about 30,000 clones in the sample, around four fifths were seen once. Germline V CDR1 and CDR2: SGHRS, YFSETQ. Trimming cost V 3 bases and J 1 base, with 14 bases left between them. The CDR3 length is 16 residues.

Sequenced material: CD4+ T cells from blood, taken before the fourth cycle of nivolumab. The chain is built from TRBV5-1 and TRBJ1-3; possible D gene TRBD1, 5 bases. The clonotype originates from a human donor with classical Hodgkin lymphoma. CDR3 residues: CASSSEGTKSGNTIYF. The CDR3 nucleotides are TGCGCCAGCAGCTCGGAAGGGACTAAGTCTGGAAACACCATATATTTT.